This record looks at one TCR beta chain sequence and its context. Antigen specificity is unknown. The data derive from a study of graft-versus-host responses after intestinal transplantation. Study as a whole: Recipients got multivisceral, liver-intestinal, or isolated intestinal transplants. The recipients all started with anti-thymocyte globulin induction and then took tacrolimus and steroids for 3 to 4 years.

The repertoire was sequenced with immunoSEQ multiplex PCR; TCRdb's copy has only in-frame clones and lacks some. The sample has about 120,000 clones; 85% to 95% are singletons. Study-level points and caveats: Investigators detected GvH clones in recipient marrow, with some emerging earlier in ileum or blood. Early after transplant, HvG clones declined as circulating GvH clones peaked.

This CDR3 is 14 amino acids long. Trimming at V came to 5 bases and at J to 6 bases, leaving 6 bases not matched to a gene. CDR1 and CDR2 from the germline V gene are SEHNR and FQNEAQ (reference sequence). This specimen consisted of unstimulated CD8+ T cells sorted from spleen or lymph node cells, obtained before intestinal transplant. This TCR was sampled from a human donor who received an intestinal transplant. V usage is TRBV7-9 and J usage is TRBJ2-3, with 9 bases matching TRBD2. The chain's CDR3 is CASSQTSGGDTQYF. For the CDR3, the DNA is TGTGCCAGCAGCCAGACTAGCGGAGGCGATACGCAGTATTTT.